This T cell receptor (beta chain) appears in the sequencing data of a study of blood T cell repertoires in COVID-19 (dated by TCRdb to 2018 to 2021). Describing the broader study: Samples from collaborators originated in the United States, Italy and Spain and spanned both the acute and convalescent phases of COVID-19. The material from the prospective study consisted of cDNA or gDNA derived from T cells, B-cell-depleted T cells, or PBMCs. The dataset comprised deeply sampled blood TCRbeta repertoires from subjects exposed to, actively infected with, or recovered from COVID-19. The repertoires were released in a freely available public database intended as a resource for research on the immune response to SARS-CoV-2. The samples were drawn from the first 160 participants of the ongoing ImmuneRACE study and from some 1,300 subjects provided by 6 global collaborators. The sample metadata nearly always contained a de-identified subject ID, COVID-19 status, age in years and sex. HLA class I and class II types, where available, came from metadata supplied by the sample provider rather than from assay-based typing.

Here V drops 5 bases and J drops 5 bases, and the junction holds 8 bases not matched to any gene. CDR3 length: 15 amino acids, cysteine to phenylalanine. The DNA shown is the 45-base CDR3, in frame from base 1. The germline V gene gives CDR1 as SGHAT and CDR2 as FQNNGV. Each collaborating institution followed its own protocols to collect whole blood in K2EDTA tubes. For TCRbeta analysis, collaborators shipped samples in one of three forms: frozen whole blood, isolated PBMCs, or DNA extracted from either of those sample types. About this clone itself: This receptor's antigen is unknown. There are no base qualities to consult, and no much larger clone falls within one base.

TCRbeta CDR3 regions were amplified from genomic DNA using the immunoSEQ Assay, a bias-controlled multiplex PCR. Processing in the source paper ran as follows. Nucleated cell counts per sample were estimated from amplification of reference gene primers within the assay. To quantify the absolute abundance of each unique TCRbeta CDR3 rearrangement, sequence reads were collapsed and filtered. For each sample, productive Simpson clonality was calculated by taking the square root of Simpson's diversity index across productive rearrangements. Here the immuneACCESS table is served through TCRdb, limited to in-frame sequences with V and J called. Missing clones are a known gap in these copies; in checked studies unresolved V genes cover under half, and the rest lacks a known reason. That table gives V, J and clone size, and the DNA gave D and trimming. In all, the sample holds about 330,000 clones, and around four fifths of those were seen once. The leading ten clones occupy about 1.2% of the sample.

Beyond this particular receptor, the publication reports: The quantity of clinical and demographic metadata differed by source and by participant and was supplied without curation.

This TCR was recovered from a woman aged 50 to 60 with acute or convalescent COVID-19. The receptor chain draws on TRBV11-2 and TRBJ2-5; TRBD1 fits 10 bases in the junction. The specimen was peripheral blood. The CDR3 region reads CASSGGQGTGETQYF. In nucleotide form, the sequence is TGTGCCAGCAGCGGGGGACAGGGGACAGGGGAGACCCAGTACTTC. The reference TRBV11-2 and TRBJ2-5 proteins fill in what lies around the CDR3, so the full variable domain reads EAGVAQSPRYKIIEKRQSVAFWCNPISGHATLYWYQQILGQGPKLLIQFQNNGVVDDSQLPKDRFSAERLKGVDSTLKIQPAKLEDSAVYLCASSGGQGTGETQYFGPGTRLLVL.